This entry lists 30 T cell receptor beta chains sequenced from one sample in a study of blood T cell repertoires in COVID-19. The method was immunoSEQ multiplex PCR; TCRdb's version includes in-frame clones alone and lacks a portion of them. The table includes tens of thousands of clones, approximately 88% detected once. Input material: peripheral blood. The source is a human donor with active COVID-19. The donor label of this sample is uncertain.

This clone was counted a single time. This chain connects TRBV11-3 to TRBJ2-7; 9 nucleotides align to TRBD2. The CDR3 contains 16 residues. The junction had 5 bases not matched to a gene; V was cut back by 2 bases and J by 0 bases. Germline CDR1 and CDR2: SGHNT and YENEEA. CDR3 bases: TGTGCCAGCAGCTTAATGAGTAGCGGGGGCTCCTACGAGCAGTACTTC. Translated: CASSLMSSGGSYEQYF.

The V call is TRBV3-1 (or the pseudogene TRBV3-2), the J call TRBJ2-2, with D uncertain. CDR1 is LGHDT and CDR2 is YNNKEL in the germline V gene (reference sequence). V lost 1 base to trimming and J lost 6 bases, with 6 bases between them. The CDR3 has 13 residues. CDR3 region: CASSQVSAGELFF. CDR3 nucleotides: TGTGCCAGCAGCCAAGTTTCAGCCGGGGAGCTGTTTTTT.

This clone came up a few times. V gene TRBV19 combines with J gene TRBJ2-1; weak D call: TRBD2 (6 bases). The germline V gene has CDR1 LNHDA and CDR2 SQIVND (reference sequence). This CDR3 comprises 15 residues. V lost 3 bases to trimming and J lost 2 bases, with 11 bases between them. The CDR3 region has the DNA TGTGCCAGTAGTATCTCGGGGGATGCCTACAATGAGCAGTTCTTC. Translated: CASSISGDAYNEQFF. Using reference TRBV19 and TRBJ2-1 for the parts outside the CDR3, the full variable domain is DGGITQSPKYLFRKEGQNVTLSCEQNLNHDAMYWYRQDPGQGLRLIYYSQIVNDFQKGDIAEGYSVSREKKESFPLTVTSAQKNPTAFYLCASSISGDAYNEQFFGPGTRLTVL.

The table lists this clone with a count of one. The J gene is TRBJ2-1, the V gene TRBV27; 9 positions agree with TRBD1. CDR3 size: 14 residues. V was clipped by 6 bases and J by 4 bases; unmatched bases: 4. In germline, CDR1 is MNHEY, CDR2 SMNVEV (reference sequence). For the CDR3, the DNA is TGTGCCAGCAGAACCGGGACAGGGTACAATGAGCAGTTCTTC. Amino acids: CASRTGTGYNEQFF.

The CDR3 here is CAISAQGNTEAFF. CDR3 sequence (DNA): TGTGCCATCAGTGCTCAGGGAAACACTGAAGCTTTCTTT. The rearrangement links TRBV10-3 to TRBJ1-1, with D maybe TRBD1 (5 bases). CDR3 length equals 13 residues. Between the trimmed V and J ends, which lost 4 bases and 2 bases, there was a span of 8 bases. Germline V gene sequence: CDR1 ENHRY, CDR2 SYGVKD.

This sequence joins TRBV4-2 and TRBJ2-1, with D maybe TRBD1 (7 bases). The CDR3 is 17 amino acids. Germline values: CDR1 LGHNA, CDR2 YNFKEQ. V was clipped by 0 bases and J by 4 bases, with 16 bases between them. The CDR3 region has the DNA TGTGCCAGCAGCCAAGATCGGGAGACAGGGCTTTACAATGAGCAGTTCTTC. Protein product: CASSQDRETGLYNEQFF.

V and J are TRBV2 and TRBJ2-7; 9 bases line up with TRBD2. The germline V gene encodes CDR1 SNHLY and CDR2 FYNNEI. J gave up 3 bases and V 7 bases, and 13 bases lay outside the gene matches. This CDR3 has 16 amino acids. The CDR3 protein is CASTLNQGLAGYEQYF. CDR3 bases: TGTGCCAGCACTCTGAACCAGGGACTAGCTGGCTACGAGCAGTACTTC.

This sequence joins TRBV19 and TRBJ2-3; possibly TRBD1 for D (5 bases). Germline V gene sequence: CDR1 LNHDA, CDR2 SQIVND (reference sequence). Trimming shortened V by 1 base and J by 2 bases, and 7 bases separated the two germline ends. The CDR3 loop spans 14 amino acids. CDR3 loop: CASSIGQITDTQYF. CDR3 bases: TGTGCCAGTAGTATAGGACAGATCACAGATACGCAGTATTTT.

The chain links TRBV29-1 to TRBJ1-1, with 8 bases fitting TRBD1. The CDR3 runs 13 residues. CDR1 and CDR2 (germline): SQVTM, ANQGSEA. Unmatched junction bases numbered 8, after V lost 6 bases and J lost 5 bases. The CDR3 bases are TGCAGCGTCCTCCCAGGGGGCGCAACTGAAGCTTTCTTT. Translated, it gives CSVLPGGATEAFF.

The V gene is TRBV5-1, the J gene TRBJ2-1; D may be TRBD1 (5 bases). This CDR3 has 15 amino acids. CDR1 is SGHRS and CDR2 is YFSETQ in the germline V gene. Trimming shortened V by 4 bases and J by 6 bases, and 17 bases separated the two germline ends. CDR3 sequence reads: CASSAVGPGANEQFF. DNA for the CDR3: TGCGCCAGCAGCGCCGTAGGGCCTGGGGCCAATGAGCAGTTCTTC. Full variable domain (rest looked up from reference TRBV5-1 and TRBJ2-1): KAGVTQTPRYLIKTRGQQVTLSCSPISGHRSVSWYQQTPGQGLQFLFEYFSETQRNKGNFPGRFSGRQFSNSRSEMNVSTLELGDSALYLCASSAVGPGANEQFFGPGTRLTVL.

In nucleotides, the CDR3 is TGCGCCAGCAGCCGGGATAGCAATCAGCCCCAGCATTTT. This gives the protein CASSRDSNQPQHF. This chain connects TRBV5-1 to TRBJ1-5, with D unresolved. The germline V gene encodes CDR1 SGHRS and CDR2 YFSETQ. The V end was cut by 4 bases, the J end by 0 bases, with 5 bases between. This CDR3 contains 13 residues.

The genes are TRBV10-3 and TRBJ1-4, with D possibly being TRBD1 (6 bases). From germline, CDR1 is ENHRY and CDR2 SYGVKD. The CDR3 is 13 residues long. V was pared by 7 bases and J by 7 bases, with 13 bases between. The chain's CDR3 is CAITGGLGEKLFF. CDR3 coding DNA: TGTGCCATCACGGGGGGGCTGGGTGAAAAACTGTTTTTT.

This clone was seen a few times. V is TRBV27 and J is TRBJ1-6, with no clear D. This CDR3 comprises 16 residues. The V end was cut by 5 bases, the J end by 0 bases, with 11 bases between. Germline CDR1 and CDR2: MNHEY and SMNVEV (reference sequence). CDR3 sequence: CASSRLTSSYNSPLHF. CDR3 nucleotides: TGTGCCAGCAGTCGACTGACGAGCTCCTATAATTCACCCCTCCACTTT.

DNA of the CDR3: TGTGCCAGCAGCCATATACAGGGGGCTGCCTATGGCTACACCTTC. It codes for CASSHIQGAAYGYTF. This chain joins TRBV4-2 and TRBJ1-2; the match to TRBD1 covers 9 bases. This CDR3 has 15 amino acids. With V trimmed by 3 bases and J by 4 bases, 6 bases remained unmatched. Germline values: CDR1 LGHNA, CDR2 YNFKEQ.

The chain couples TRBV10-2 to TRBJ2-2, with TRBD1 identical over 9 bases. The J segment lost 7 bases and the V segment lost 8 bases, leaving 5 bases of the junction unmatched. Germline loops: CDR1 WSHSY, CDR2 SAAADI. The CDR3 extends over 13 amino acids. CDR3 amino acids: CASFTGGIGELFF. CDR3 DNA: TGCGCCAGCTTTACAGGGGGCATCGGGGAGCTGTTTTTT.

The chain joins TRBV6-1 to TRBJ2-3, with D possibly TRBD2 on 5 matching bases. V was pared by 2 bases and J by 2 bases, with 8 bases between. CDR3 length equals 14 residues. CDR1 is MNHNS, CDR2 SASEGT, per germline. The CDR3 coding sequence is TGTGCCAGCAGTGAATTCGGGGTCACAGATACGCAGTATTTT. Protein sequence: CASSEFGVTDTQYF.

This chain joins TRBV11-2 and TRBJ1-2; 8 bases match TRBD1. Germline CDR1 and CDR2: SGHAT and FQNNGV. Germline trimming cut 3 bases from V and 4 bases from J; bases unmatched to any gene: 10. This CDR3 contains 16 residues. The DNA for the CDR3 is TGTGCCAGCAGCTTCTCCGGACAGGGCCCAAGCTATGGCTACACCTTC. Translation: CASSFSGQGPSYGYTF.

The chain uses TRBV7-9 and TRBJ2-7; D is uncertain. Germline V gives CDR1 SEHNR, CDR2 FQNEAQ (reference sequence). The CDR3 covers 14 residues. V lost 6 bases, J lost 0 bases, and 12 bases lay in between. CDR3 amino acids: CASSPVYGSYEQYF. The CDR3 DNA follows: TGTGCCAGCAGTCCGGTATACGGCTCCTACGAGCAGTACTTC.

The rearrangement uses TRBV28 and TRBJ1-4; D might be TRBD1 (6 bases). Per the germline V gene, CDR1 is MDHEN and CDR2 is SYDVKM. The length of the CDR3 is 15 residues. The V end was cut by 7 bases, the J end by 7 bases, with 19 bases between. The CDR3 here is CASNTAGRGAEKLFF. The CDR3 DNA is TGTGCCAGCAACACTGCAGGGAGGGGGGCTGAAAAACTGTTTTTT.

This chain uses TRBV12-5 with TRBJ2-5; D not certain. This CDR3 region has 11 residues. V was shortened by 3 bases and J by 5 bases, with 4 bases between the two germline ends. The germline V gene has CDR1 LGHNT and CDR2 FRNRAP. CDR3 DNA: TGTGCTAGTGGTTTTATGGAGACCCAGTACTTC. It encodes CASGFMETQYF.

This chain connects TRBV10-3 to TRBJ2-3, with TRBD1 matching over 7 bases. The CDR3 has 13 residues. Trimming at V came to 10 bases and at J to 3 bases, leaving 7 bases not matched to a gene. CDR1 is ENHRY and CDR2 is SYGVKD in the germline V gene. CDR3 coding DNA: TGTGCCACCGGGACAGAACTAACAGATACGCAGTATTTT. It is translated as CATGTELTDTQYF.

CDR3 nucleotides: TGTGCCTGGAGTGTACCAGGGTATTATGGCTACACCTTC. Its protein product is CAWSVPGYYGYTF. The gene calls are TRBV30 and TRBJ1-2; possible D gene TRBD1, 5 bases. The length of the CDR3 is 13 residues. Per germline, CDR1 GTSNPN and CDR2 SVGIG (reference sequence). V was trimmed by 0 bases and J by 5 bases, leaving 10 bases between them. Drawing the rest from reference TRBV30 and TRBJ1-2, the complete variable domain is SQTIHQWPATLVQPVGSPLSLECTVEGTSNPNLYWYRQAAGRGLQLLFYSVGIGQISSEVPQNLSASRPQDRQFILSSKKLLLSDSGFYLCAWSVPGYYGYTFGSGTRLTVV.

The rearrangement uses TRBV10-3 and TRBJ2-2; 7 bases map to TRBD1. This CDR3 comprises 17 residues. Germline V lookup: CDR1 ENHRY, CDR2 SYGVKD. V trimming: 0 bases; J trimming: 3 bases; junction bases outside the gene matches: 7. The CDR3 nucleotides are TGTGCCATCAGTGAGTCCCTCGGTCAGGGGGACACCGGGGAGCTGTTTTTT. Translated: CAISESLGQGDTGELFF.

The V call is TRBV5-4, the J call TRBJ1-1, with D possibly being TRBD1 (6 bases). From germline, CDR1 is SGHNT and CDR2 YYREEE (reference sequence). This CDR3 has 13 residues. Deletions cut 4 bases from V and 2 bases from J, with 9 bases between. The CDR3: CASSPDSNTEAFF. Written as DNA, the CDR3 is TGTGCCAGCAGCCCGGACAGTAACACTGAAGCTTTCTTT.

This sequence joins TRBV24-1 and TRBJ2-1; the D gene is possibly TRBD1 (5 bases). V lost 3 bases to trimming and J lost 6 bases, with 14 bases between them. Germline CDR1 reads KGHDR; CDR2 reads SFDVKD. The CDR3 length is 15 residues. CDR3 protein: CATSDPRDIGNEQFF. The DNA for the CDR3 is TGTGCCACCAGTGATCCCAGGGATATCGGCAATGAGCAGTTCTTC.

The chain combines TRBV7-3 with TRBJ2-7, with 9 bases matching TRBD2. The CDR3 has 17 amino acids. Germline V gene lookup returns CDR1 SGHTA and CDR2 FQGTGA. V gave up 2 bases and J gave up 0 bases; unmatched junction bases: 8. Here the CDR3 DNA reads TGTGCCAGCAGCTTAGGGCCGGCACTAGCGGGCTCCTACGAGCAGTACTTC. Translation gives CASSLGPALAGSYEQYF.

The chain couples TRBV19 to TRBJ1-2; D unresolved. CDR3 length: 13 residues. In germline, CDR1 is LNHDA, CDR2 SQIVND (reference sequence). V was cut by 5 bases and J by 2 bases, with 9 bases left in between. The CDR3 reads CASSLQMNYGYTF. In DNA form, the CDR3 reads TGTGCCAGTAGTTTACAAATGAACTATGGCTACACCTTC.

The chain recombines TRBV5-1 with TRBJ2-7, with TRBD2 matching over 11 bases. The CDR3 extends over 15 amino acids. Per the germline V gene, CDR1 is SGHRS and CDR2 is YFSETQ. V shed 5 bases, J shed 6 bases, and the junction held 10 bases outside the gene matches. The CDR3 coding sequence is TGCGCCAGCAGGGAGACTAGCGGGAAACTTGGCGAGCAGTACTTC. It is translated as CASRETSGKLGEQYF.

This clone was counted a single time. V gene TRBV2 combines with J gene TRBJ1-2, with TRBD1 as a possible D gene (6 bases). This CDR3 has 14 residues. Germline CDR1 reads SNHLY; CDR2 reads FYNNEI. V lost 6 bases, J lost 5 bases, and 16 bases lay in between. CDR3 nucleotide sequence: TGTGCCAGCAGAGCCGTTAGAGGGGGATATGGCTACACCTTC. This sequence encodes CASRAVRGGYGYTF.

The chain couples TRBV2 to TRBJ2-2; 9 nucleotides line up with TRBD1. The CDR3 is 14 residues long. J was trimmed by 7 bases and V by 8 bases; bases with no gene match: 8. Germline-derived CDR1 and CDR2 are SNHLY and FYNNEI. The CDR3 region has the DNA TGTGCCAGCGGAAGCGACAGGGGGAACGGGGAGCTGTTTTTT. Translated, it gives CASGSDRGNGELFF.